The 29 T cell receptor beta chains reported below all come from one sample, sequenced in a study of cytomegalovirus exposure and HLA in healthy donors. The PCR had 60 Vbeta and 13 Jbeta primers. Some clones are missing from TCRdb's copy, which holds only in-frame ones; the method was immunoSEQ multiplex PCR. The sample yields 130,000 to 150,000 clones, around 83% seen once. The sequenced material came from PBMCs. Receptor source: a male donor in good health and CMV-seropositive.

CDR3 protein: CASSLWGGQGGLQPQHF. For the CDR3, the DNA is TGTGCCAGCAGTTTATGGGGGGGACAGGGGGGGCTTCAGCCCCAGCATTTT. The gene calls are TRBV27 and TRBJ1-5; 11 bases line up with TRBD1. The V gene's germline CDR1 is MNHEY and CDR2 SMNVEV (reference sequence). Trimming cost V 1 base and J 6 bases; bases outside gene matches: 8. This CDR3 region has 17 residues.

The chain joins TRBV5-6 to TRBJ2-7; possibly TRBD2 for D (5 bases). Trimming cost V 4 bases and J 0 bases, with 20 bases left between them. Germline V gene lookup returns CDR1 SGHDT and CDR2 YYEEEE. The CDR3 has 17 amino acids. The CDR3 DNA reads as TGTGCCAGCAGCCCTGGTTTGGACGGGGTGATCTCCTACGAGCAGTACTTC. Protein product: CASSPGLDGVISYEQYF.

This CDR3 is CASSSGTASSYEQYF. CDR3 sequence (DNA): TGTGCCAGCAGTTCTGGGACAGCCAGCTCCTACGAGCAGTACTTC. This chain uses TRBV28 with TRBJ2-7; 7 bases fit TRBD1. The germline V gene has CDR1 MDHEN and CDR2 SYDVKM. Unmatched junction bases numbered 6, after V lost 4 bases and J lost 0 bases. This CDR3 is built from 15 residues.

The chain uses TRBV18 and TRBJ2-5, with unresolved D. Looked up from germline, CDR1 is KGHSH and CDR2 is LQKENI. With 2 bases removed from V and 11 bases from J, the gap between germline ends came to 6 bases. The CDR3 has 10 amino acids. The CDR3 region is CASSPTGQYF. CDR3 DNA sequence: TGTGCCAGCTCACCAACCGGGCAGTACTTC. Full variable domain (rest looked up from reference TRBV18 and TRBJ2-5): NAGVMQNPRHLVRRRGQEARLRCSPMKGHSHVYWYRQLPEEGLKFMVYLQKENIIDESGMPKERFSAEFPKEGPSILRIQQVVRGDSAAYFCASSPTGQYFGPGTRLLVL.

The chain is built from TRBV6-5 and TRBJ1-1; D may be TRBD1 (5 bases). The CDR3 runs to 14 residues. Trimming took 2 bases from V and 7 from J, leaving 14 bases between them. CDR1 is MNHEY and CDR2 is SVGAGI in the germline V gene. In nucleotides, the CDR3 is TGTGCCAGCAGTTACAGGGAGGGACGGCTTGAAGCTTTCTTT. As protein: CASSYREGRLEAFF.

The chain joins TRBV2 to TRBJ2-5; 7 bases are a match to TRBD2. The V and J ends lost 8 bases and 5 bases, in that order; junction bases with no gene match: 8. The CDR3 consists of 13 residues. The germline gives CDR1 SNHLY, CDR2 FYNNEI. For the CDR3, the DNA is TGTGCCAGCTCGGGGGGACCCGGGGAGACCCAGTACTTC. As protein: CASSGGPGETQYF.

CDR3 nucleotide sequence: TGTGCCAGTAGTGTACCGGGACAGGGGTCCGAAGCTTTCTTT. It codes for CASSVPGQGSEAFF. V and J are TRBV19 and TRBJ1-1; 10 nucleotides line up with TRBD1. The germline V gene has CDR1 LNHDA and CDR2 SQIVND (reference sequence). Losses at the gene ends were 5 bases for V and 8 bases for J; bases not matched to a gene: 8. CDR3 length: 14 residues.

The CDR3 is CASSSSSGGAPDTQYF. CDR3 nucleotide sequence: TGTGCCAGCAGCTCCTCTAGCGGGGGGGCCCCAGATACGCAGTATTTT. The chain is built from TRBV5-6 and TRBJ2-3; 12 bases fit TRBD2. V trimming: 3 bases; J trimming: 4 bases; junction bases outside the gene matches: 6. Per germline, CDR1 SGHDT and CDR2 YYEEEE. This CDR3 is 16 amino acids long.

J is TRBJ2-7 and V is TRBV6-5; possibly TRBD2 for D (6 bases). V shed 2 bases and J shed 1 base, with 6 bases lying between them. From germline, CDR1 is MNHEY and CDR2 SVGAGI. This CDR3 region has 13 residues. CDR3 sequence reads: CASSYGTSYEQYF. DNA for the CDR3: TGTGCCAGCAGTTACGGGACTTCCTACGAGCAGTACTTC.

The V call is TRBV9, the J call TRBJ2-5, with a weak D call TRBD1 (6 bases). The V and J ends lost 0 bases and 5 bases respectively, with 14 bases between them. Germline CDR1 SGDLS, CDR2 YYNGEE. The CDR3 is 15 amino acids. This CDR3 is CASSVGGGLSETQYF. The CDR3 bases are TGTGCCAGCAGCGTAGGAGGGGGTTTGTCGGAGACCCAGTACTTC.

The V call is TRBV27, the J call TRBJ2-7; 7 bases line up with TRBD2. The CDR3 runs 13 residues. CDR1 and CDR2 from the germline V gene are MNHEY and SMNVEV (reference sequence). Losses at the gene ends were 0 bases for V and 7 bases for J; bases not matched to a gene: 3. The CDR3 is CASSLSGGWEQYF. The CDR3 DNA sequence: TGTGCCAGCAGTTTATCGGGGGGGTGGGAGCAGTACTTC.

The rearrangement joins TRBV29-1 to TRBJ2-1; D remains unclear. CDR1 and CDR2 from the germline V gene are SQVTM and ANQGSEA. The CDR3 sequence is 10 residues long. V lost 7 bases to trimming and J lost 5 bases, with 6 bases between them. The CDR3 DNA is TGCAGCGGAGCCCACAATGAGCAGTTCTTC. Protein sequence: CSGAHNEQFF.

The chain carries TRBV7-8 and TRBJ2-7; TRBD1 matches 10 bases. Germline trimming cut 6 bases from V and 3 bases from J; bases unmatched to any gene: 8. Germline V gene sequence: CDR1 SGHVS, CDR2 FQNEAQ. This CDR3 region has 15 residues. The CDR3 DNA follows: TGTGCCAGCAGGAAGACTCGGGACAGGGGCTACGAGCAGTACTTC. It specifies CASRKTRDRGYEQYF.

This CDR3 is CASSLQGANEKLFF. The CDR3 DNA reads as TGTGCCAGCAGCTTGCAGGGGGCTAATGAAAAACTGTTTTTT. The V and J genes are TRBV5-6 and TRBJ1-4; 7 bases line up with TRBD1. Germline values: CDR1 SGHDT, CDR2 YYEEEE. J was trimmed by 3 bases and V by 1 base; bases with no gene match: 0. There are 14 residues in the CDR3.

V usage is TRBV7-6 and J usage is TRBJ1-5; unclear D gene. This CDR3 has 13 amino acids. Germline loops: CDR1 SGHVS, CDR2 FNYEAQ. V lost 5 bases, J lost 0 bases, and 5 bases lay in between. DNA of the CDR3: TGTGCCAGCAGCATCCATAGCAATCAGCCCCAGCATTTT. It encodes CASSIHSNQPQHF.

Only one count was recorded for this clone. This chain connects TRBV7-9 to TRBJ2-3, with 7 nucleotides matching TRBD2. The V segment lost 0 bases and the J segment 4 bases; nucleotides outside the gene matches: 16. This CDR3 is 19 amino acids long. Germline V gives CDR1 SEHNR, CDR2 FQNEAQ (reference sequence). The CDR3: CASSLAVLSLAVGPDTQYF. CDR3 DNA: TGTGCCAGCAGCTTAGCGGTTTTAAGTCTAGCGGTGGGTCCAGATACGCAGTATTTT.

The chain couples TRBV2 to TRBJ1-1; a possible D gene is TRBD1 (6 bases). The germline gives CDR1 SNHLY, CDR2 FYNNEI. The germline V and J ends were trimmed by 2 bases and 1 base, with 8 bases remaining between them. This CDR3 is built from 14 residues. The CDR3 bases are TGTGCCAGCAGTGAACAGGGGCCGAACACTGAAGCTTTCTTT. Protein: CASSEQGPNTEAFF.

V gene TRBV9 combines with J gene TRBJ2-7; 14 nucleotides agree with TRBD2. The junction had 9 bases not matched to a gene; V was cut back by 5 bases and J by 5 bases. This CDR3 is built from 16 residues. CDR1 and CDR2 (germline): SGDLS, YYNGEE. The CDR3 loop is CASSAGLAGAPHEQYF. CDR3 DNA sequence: TGTGCCAGCAGTGCGGGACTAGCGGGAGCCCCGCACGAGCAGTACTTC. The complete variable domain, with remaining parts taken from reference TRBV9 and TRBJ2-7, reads DSGVTQTPKHLITATGQRVTLRCSPRSGDLSVYWYQQSLDQGLQFLIQYYNGEERAKGNILERFSAQQFPDLHSELNLSSLELGDSALYFCASSAGLAGAPHEQYFGPGTRLTVT.

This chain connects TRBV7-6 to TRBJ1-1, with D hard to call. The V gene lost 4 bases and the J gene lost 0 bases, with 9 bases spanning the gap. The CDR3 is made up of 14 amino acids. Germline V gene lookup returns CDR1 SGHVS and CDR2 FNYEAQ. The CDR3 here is CASSSNGMNTEAFF. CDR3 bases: TGTGCCAGCAGCTCAAACGGGATGAACACTGAAGCTTTCTTT.

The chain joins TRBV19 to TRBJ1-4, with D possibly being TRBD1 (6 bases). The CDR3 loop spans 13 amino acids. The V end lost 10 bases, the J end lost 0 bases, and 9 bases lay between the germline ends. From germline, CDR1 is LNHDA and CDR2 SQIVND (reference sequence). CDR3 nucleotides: TGTGCCACTGGACAGCCAACTAATGAAAAACTGTTTTTT. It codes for CATGQPTNEKLFF.

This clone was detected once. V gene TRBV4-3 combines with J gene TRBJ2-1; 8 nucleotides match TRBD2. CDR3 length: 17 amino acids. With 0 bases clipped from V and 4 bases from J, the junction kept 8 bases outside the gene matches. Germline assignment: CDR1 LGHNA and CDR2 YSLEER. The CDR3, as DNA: TGCGCCAGCAGCCAAGATAGCGGGACGGGAACGTACAATGAGCAGTTCTTC. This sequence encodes CASSQDSGTGTYNEQFF.

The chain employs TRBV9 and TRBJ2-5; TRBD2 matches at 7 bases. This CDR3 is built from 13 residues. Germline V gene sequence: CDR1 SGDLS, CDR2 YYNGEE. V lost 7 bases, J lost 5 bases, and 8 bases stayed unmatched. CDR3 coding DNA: TGTGCCAGCGGTAGCGGGCCTCGGGAGACCCAGTACTTC. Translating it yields CASGSGPRETQYF.

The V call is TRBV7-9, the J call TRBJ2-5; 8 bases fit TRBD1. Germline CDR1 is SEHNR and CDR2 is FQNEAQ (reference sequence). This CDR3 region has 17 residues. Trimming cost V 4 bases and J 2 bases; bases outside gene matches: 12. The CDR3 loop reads CASSSPTDRAGQETQYF. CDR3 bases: TGTGCCAGCAGCTCTCCCACGGACAGGGCCGGGCAAGAGACCCAGTACTTC.

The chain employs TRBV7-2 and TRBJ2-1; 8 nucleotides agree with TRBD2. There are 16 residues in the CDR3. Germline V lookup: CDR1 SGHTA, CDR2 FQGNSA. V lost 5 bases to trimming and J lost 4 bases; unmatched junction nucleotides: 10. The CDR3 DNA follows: TGTGCCAGCAGCCCCGAGTTAGCGGGACGATACAATGAGCAGTTCTTC. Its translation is CASSPELAGRYNEQFF. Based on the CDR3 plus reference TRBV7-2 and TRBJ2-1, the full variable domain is GAGVSQSPSNKVTEKGKDVELRCDPISGHTALYWYRQSLGQGLEFLIYFQGNSAPDKSGLPSDRFSAERTGGSVSTLTIQRTQQEDSAVYLCASSPELAGRYNEQFFGPGTRLTVL.

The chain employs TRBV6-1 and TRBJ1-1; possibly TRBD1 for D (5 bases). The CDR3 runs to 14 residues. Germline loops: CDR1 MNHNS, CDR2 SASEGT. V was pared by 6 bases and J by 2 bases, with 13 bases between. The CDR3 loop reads CASSANTGNTEAFF. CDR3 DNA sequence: TGTGCCAGCAGCGCAAATACAGGTAACACTGAAGCTTTCTTT.

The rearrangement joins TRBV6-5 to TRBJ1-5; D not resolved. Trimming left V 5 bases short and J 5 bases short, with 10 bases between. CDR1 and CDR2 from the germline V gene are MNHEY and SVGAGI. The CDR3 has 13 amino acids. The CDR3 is CASSTRGDQPQHF. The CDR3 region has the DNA TGTGCCAGCAGTACCCGGGGAGATCAGCCCCAGCATTTT.

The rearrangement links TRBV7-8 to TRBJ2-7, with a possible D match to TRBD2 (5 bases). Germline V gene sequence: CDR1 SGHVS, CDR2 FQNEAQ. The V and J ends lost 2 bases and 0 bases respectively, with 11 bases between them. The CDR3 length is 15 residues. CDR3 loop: CASSLNSESSYEQYF. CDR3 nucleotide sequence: TGTGCCAGCAGCTTAAATAGCGAGAGCTCCTACGAGCAGTACTTC.

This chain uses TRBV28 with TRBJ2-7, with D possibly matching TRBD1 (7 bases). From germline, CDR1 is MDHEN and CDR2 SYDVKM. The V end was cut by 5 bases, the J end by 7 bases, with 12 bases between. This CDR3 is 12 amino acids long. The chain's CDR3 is CASSPGGNEQYF. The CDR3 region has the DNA TGTGCCAGCAGTCCAGGGGGGAATGAGCAGTACTTC.

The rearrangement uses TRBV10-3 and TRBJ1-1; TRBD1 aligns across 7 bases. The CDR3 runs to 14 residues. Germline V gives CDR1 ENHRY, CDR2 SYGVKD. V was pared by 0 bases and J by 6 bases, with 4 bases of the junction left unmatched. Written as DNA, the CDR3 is TGTGCCATCAGTGAGTCGGGGACAGAGGCTGAAGCTTTCTTT. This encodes CAISESGTEAEAFF.